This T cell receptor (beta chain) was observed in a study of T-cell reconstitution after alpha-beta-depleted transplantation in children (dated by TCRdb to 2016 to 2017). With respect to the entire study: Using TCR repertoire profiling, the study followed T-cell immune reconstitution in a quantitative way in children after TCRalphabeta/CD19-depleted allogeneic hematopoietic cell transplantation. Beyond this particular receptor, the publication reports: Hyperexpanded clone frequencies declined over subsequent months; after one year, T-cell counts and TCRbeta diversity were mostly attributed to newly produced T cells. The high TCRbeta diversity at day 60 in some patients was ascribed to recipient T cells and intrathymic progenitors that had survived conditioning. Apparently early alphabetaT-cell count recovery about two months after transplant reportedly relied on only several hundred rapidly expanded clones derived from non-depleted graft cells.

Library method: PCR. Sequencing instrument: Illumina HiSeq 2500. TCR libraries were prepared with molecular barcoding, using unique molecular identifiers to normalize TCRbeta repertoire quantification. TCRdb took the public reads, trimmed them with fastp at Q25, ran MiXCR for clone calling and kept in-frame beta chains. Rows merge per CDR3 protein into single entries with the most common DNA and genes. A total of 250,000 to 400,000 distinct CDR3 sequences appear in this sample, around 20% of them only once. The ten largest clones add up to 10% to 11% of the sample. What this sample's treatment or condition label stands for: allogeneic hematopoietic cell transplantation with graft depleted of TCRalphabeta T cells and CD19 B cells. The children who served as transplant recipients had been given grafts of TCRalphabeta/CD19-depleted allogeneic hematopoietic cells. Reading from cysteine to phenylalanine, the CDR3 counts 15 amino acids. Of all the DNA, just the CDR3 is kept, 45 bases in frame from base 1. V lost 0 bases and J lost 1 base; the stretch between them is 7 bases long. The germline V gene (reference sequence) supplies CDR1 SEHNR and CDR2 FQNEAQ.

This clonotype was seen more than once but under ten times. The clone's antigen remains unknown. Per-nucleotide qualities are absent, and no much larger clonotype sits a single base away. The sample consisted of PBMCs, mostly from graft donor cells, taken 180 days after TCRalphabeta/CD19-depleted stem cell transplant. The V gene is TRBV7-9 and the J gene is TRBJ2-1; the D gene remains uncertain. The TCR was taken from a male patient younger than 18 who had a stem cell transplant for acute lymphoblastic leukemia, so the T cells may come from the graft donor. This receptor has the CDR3 CASSLALRSYNEQFF. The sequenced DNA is TGTGCCAGCAGCTTAGCCCTCCGGTCCTACAATGAGCAGTTCTTC. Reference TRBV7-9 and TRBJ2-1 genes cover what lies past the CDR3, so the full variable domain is DTGVSQNPRHKITKRGQNVTFRCDPISEHNRLYWYRQTLGQGPEFLTYFQNEAQLEKSRLLSDRFSAERPKGSFSTLEIQRTEQGDSAMYLCASSLALRSYNEQFFGPGTRLTVL.